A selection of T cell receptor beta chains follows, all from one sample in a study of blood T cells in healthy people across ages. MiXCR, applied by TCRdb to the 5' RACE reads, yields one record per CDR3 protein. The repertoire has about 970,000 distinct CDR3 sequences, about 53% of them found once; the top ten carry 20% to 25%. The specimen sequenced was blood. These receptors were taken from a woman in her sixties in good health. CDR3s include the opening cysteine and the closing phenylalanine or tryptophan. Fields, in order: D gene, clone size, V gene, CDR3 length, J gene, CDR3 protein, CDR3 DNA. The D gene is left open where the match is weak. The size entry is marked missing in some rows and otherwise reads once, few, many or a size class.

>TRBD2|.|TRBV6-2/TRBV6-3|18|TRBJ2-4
CASSYSRSGTLSKNIQYF
TGTGCCAGCAGTTACTCGAGAAGCGGGACCCTTTCCAAAAACATTCAGTACTTC
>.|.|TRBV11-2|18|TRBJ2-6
CASSLVGRGSSGANVLTF
TGTGCCAGCAGCCTTGTAGGCAGGGGCAGCTCTGGGGCCAACGTCCTGACTTTC
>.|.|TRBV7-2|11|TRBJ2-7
CASSSNSLQYF
TGTGCCAGCAGCTCTAATAGCCTCCAGTACTTC
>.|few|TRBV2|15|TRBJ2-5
CASSVRMGWEETQYF
TGTGCCAGCAGTGTTCGTATGGGTTGGGAAGAGACCCAGTACTTC
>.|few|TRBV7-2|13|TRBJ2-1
CASSFRRSGEQFF
TGTGCCAGCAGCTTCCGTCGGTCAGGTGAGCAGTTCTTC
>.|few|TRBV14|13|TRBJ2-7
CASSPQGGGEQYF
TGTGCCAGCAGCCCCCAAGGGGGTGGCGAGCAGTACTTC
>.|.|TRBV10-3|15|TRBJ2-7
CAISESANSYNEQYF
TGTGCCATCAGTGAGTCGGCTAACTCCTACAATGAGCAGTACTTC
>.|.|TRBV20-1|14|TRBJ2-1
CSAQRARSRNEQFF
TGCAGTGCGCAGAGGGCCCGGTCTCGGAATGAGCAGTTCTTC
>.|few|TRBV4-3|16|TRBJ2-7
CASSQDRRGASYEQYF
TGCGCCAGCAGCCAAGATAGGAGGGGTGCCTCCTACGAGCAGTACTTC
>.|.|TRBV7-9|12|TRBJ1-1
CASGQSITEAFF
TGTGCCAGTGGACAGTCGATCACTGAAGCTTTCTTT
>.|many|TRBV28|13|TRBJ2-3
CANARGGTDTQYF
TGTGCCAACGCCAGGGGAGGCACAGATACGCAGTATTTT
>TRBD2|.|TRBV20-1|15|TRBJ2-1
CSARDRLAGKYEQFF
TGCAGTGCTAGAGACAGACTAGCGGGAAAGTATGAGCAGTTCTTC
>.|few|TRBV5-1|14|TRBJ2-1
CASSLAKPAEGQFF
TGCGCCAGCAGCTTGGCCAAACCCGCCGAGGGGCAGTTCTTC
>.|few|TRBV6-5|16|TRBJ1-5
CASSRGRRGGNQPQHF
TGTGCCAGCAGCAGGGGACGGAGAGGCGGCAATCAGCCCCAGCATTTT
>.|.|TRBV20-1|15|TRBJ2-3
CSAQEWTGWANTQYF
TGCAGTGCTCAGGAGTGGACTGGGTGGGCTAATACGCAGTATTTT
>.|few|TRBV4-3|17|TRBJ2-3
CASSQAERGAQGGTQYF
TGCGCCAGCAGCCAGGCAGAACGGGGTGCACAGGGAGGTACGCAGTATTTT
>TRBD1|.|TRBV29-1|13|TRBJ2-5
CSVVWTGGETQYF
TGCAGCGTTGTGTGGACAGGGGGAGAGACCCAGTACTTC